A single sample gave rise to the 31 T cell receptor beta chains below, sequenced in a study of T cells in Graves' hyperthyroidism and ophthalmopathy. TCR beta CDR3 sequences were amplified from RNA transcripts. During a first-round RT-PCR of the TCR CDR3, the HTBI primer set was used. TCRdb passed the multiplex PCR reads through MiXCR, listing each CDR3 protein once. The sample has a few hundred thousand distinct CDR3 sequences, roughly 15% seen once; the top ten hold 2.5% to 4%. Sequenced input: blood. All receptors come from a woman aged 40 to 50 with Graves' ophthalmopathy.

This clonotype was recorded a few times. The CDR3 here is CASSSRQPNSPLHF. In nucleotides, the CDR3 is TGTGCCAGCAGCAGCAGACAGCCTAATTCACCCCTCCACTTT. The chain joins TRBV27 to TRBJ1-6, with D maybe TRBD1 (5 bases). Germline-derived CDR1 and CDR2 are MNHEY and SMNVEV (reference sequence). There are 14 residues in the CDR3. Trimming removed 6 bases at V and 6 bases at J, with 12 bases between.

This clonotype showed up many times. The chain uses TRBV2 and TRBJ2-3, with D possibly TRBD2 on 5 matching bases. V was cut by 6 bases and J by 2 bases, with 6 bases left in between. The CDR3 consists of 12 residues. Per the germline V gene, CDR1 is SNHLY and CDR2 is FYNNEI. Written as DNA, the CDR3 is TGTGCCAGCAGGGACTTCACAGATACGCAGTATTTT. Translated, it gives CASRDFTDTQYF.

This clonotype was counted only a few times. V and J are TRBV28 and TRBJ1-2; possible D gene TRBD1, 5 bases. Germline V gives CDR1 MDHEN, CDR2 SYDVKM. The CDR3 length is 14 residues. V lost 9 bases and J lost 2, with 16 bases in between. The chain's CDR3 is CASKEGNQNYGYTF. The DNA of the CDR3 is TGTGCCAGTAAAGAGGGGAACCAAAACTATGGCTACACCTTC.

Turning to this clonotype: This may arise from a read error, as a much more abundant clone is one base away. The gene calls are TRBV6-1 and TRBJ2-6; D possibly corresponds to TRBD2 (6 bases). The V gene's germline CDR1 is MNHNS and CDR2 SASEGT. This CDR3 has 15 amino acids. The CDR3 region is CAGSKGGSGANVLTF. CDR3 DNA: TGTGCCGGCAGTAAAGGAGGGTCTGGGGCCAACGTCCTGACTTTC.

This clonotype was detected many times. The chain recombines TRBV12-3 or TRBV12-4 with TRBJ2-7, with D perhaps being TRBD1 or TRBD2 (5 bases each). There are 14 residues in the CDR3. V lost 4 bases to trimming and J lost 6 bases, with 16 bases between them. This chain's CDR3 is CASSSPGRPREQYF. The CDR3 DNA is TGTGCCAGCAGTTCCCCGGGACGGCCTCGCGAGCAGTACTTC.

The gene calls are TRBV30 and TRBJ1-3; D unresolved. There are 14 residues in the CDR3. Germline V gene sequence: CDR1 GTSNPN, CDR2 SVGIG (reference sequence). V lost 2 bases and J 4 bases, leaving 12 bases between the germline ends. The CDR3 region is CAWSPTTLGNTIYF. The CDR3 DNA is TGTGCCTGGAGTCCGACAACTCTGGGAAACACCATATATTTT.

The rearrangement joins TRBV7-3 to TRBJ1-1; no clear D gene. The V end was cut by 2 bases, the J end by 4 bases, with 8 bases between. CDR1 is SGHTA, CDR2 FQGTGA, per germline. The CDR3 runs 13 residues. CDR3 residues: CASSLDGFTEAFF. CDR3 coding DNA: TGTGCCAGCAGCTTAGACGGGTTCACTGAAGCTTTCTTT.

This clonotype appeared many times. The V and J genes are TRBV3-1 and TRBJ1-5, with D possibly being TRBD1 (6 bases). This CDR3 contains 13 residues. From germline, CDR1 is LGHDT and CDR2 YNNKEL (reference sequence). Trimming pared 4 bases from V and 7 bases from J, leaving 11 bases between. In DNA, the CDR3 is TGTGCCAGCAGCCCAAACAGGGAACAGCCCCAGCATTTT. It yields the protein CASSPNREQPQHF.

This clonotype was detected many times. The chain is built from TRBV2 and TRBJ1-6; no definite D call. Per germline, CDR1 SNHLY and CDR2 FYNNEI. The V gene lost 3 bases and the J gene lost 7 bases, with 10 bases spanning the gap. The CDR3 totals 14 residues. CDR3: CASSDWQINSPLHF. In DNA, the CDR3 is TGTGCCAGCAGTGATTGGCAGATCAATTCACCCCTCCACTTT.

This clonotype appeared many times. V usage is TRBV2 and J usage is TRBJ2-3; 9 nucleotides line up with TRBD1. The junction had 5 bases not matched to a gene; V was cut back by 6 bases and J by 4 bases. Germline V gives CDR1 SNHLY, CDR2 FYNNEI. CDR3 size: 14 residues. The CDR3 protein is CASRRGTGSDTQYF. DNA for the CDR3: TGTGCCAGCAGACGTGGGACAGGGTCAGATACGCAGTATTTT.

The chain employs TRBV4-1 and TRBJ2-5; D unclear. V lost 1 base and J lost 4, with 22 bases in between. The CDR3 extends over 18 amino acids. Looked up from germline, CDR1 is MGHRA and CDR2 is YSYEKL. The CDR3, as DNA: TGCGCCAGCAGCCAAGCCGTGGTAAAAGGGAACTTAGGAGAGACCCAGTACTTC. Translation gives CASSQAVVKGNLGETQYF.

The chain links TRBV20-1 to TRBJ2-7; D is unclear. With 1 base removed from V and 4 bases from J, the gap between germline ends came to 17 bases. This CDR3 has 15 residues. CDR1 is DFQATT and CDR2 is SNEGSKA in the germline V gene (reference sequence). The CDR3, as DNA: TGCAGTGCTAGAGGGTCGGGCGCCACCCCTTACGAGCAGTACTTC. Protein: CSARGSGATPYEQYF.

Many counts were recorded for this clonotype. In nucleotides, the CDR3 is TGTGCCAGCAGCTTGTCCAGCTCCTATAATTCACCCCTCCACTTT. Translated: CASSLSSSYNSPLHF. The rearrangement uses TRBV7-9 and TRBJ1-6, with D unclear. V was pared by 3 bases and J by 0 bases, with 6 bases between. CDR1 is SEHNR and CDR2 is FQNEAQ in the germline V gene (reference sequence). CDR3 length equals 15 residues.

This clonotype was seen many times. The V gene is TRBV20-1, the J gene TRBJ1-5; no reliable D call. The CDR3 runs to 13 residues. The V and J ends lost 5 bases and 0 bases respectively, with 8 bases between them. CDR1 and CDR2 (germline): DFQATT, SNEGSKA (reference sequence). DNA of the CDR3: TGCAGTGCTTCCGATTATAGCAATCAGCCCCAGCATTTT. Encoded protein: CSASDYSNQPQHF.

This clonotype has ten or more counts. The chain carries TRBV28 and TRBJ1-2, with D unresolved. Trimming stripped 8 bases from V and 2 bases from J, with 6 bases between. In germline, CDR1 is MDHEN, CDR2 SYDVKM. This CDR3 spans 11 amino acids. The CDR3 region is CASRRNYGYTF. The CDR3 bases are TGTGCCAGCCGCAGAAACTATGGCTACACCTTC.

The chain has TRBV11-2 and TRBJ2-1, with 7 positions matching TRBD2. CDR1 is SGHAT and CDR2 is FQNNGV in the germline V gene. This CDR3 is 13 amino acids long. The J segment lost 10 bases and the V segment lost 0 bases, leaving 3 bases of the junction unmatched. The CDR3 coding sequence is TGTGCCAGCAGCTTAGAGTTTAGCGGGGAGCAGTTCTTC. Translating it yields CASSLEFSGEQFF.

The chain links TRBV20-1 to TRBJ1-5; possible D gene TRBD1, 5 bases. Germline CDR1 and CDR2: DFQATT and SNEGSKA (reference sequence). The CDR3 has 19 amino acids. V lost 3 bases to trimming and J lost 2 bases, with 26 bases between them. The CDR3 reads CSASLPGGEGTYGNQPQHF. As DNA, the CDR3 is TGCAGTGCTAGCCTACCGGGAGGGGAGGGTACGTATGGCAATCAGCCCCAGCATTTT.

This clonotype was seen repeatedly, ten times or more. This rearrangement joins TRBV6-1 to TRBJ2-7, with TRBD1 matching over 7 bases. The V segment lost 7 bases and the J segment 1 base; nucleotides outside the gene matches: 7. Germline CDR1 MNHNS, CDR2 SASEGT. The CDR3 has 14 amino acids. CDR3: CASIGGRGSYEQYF. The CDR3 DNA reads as TGTGCCAGCATCGGTGGCAGGGGGTCCTACGAGCAGTACTTC.

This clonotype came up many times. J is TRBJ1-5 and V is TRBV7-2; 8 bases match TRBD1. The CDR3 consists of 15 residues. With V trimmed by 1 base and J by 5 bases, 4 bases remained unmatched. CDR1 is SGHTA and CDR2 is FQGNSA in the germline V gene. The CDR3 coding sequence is TGTGCCAGCAGCTTAGACGGACAGGGCGATCAGCCCCAGCATTTT. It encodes CASSLDGQGDQPQHF.

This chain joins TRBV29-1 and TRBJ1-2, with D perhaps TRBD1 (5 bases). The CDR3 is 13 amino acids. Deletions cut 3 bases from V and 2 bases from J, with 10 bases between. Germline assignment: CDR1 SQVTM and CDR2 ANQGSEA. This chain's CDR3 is CSVEGVTNYGYTF. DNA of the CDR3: TGCAGCGTTGAGGGGGTCACGAACTATGGCTACACCTTC.

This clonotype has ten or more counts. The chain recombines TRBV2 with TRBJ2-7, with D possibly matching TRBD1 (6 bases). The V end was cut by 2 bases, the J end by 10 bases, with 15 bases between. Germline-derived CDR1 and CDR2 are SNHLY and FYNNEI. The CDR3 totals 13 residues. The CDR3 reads CASSESRDNFQYF. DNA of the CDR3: TGTGCCAGCAGTGAATCCCGGGACAACTTTCAGTACTTC. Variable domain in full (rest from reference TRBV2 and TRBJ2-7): EPEVTQTPSHQVTQMGQEVILRCVPISNHLYFYWYRQILGQKVEFLVSFYNNEISEKSEIFDDQFSVERPDGSNFTLKIRSTKLEDSAMYFCASSESRDNFQYFGPGTRLTVT.

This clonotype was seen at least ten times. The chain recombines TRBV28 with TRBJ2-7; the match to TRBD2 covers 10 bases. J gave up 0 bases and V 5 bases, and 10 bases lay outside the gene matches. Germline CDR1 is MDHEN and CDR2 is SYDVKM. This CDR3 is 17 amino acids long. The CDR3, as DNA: TGTGCCAGCAGTCAACTGACTAGCGGGCCCCTCTCCTACGAGCAGTACTTC. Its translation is CASSQLTSGPLSYEQYF.

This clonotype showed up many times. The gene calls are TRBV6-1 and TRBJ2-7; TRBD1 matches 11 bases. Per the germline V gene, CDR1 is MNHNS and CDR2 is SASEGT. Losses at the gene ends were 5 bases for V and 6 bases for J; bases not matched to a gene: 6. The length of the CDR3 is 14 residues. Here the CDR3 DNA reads TGTGCCAGCAGTCGAGGACAGGGGGCCGCCGAGCAGTACTTC. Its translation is CASSRGQGAAEQYF.

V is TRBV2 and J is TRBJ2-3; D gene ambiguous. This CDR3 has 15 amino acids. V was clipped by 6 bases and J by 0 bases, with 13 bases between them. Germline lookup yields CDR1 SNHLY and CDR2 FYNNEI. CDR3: CASRSHRQSTDTQYF. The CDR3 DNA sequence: TGTGCCAGCAGATCGCACCGGCAGAGCACAGATACGCAGTATTTT.

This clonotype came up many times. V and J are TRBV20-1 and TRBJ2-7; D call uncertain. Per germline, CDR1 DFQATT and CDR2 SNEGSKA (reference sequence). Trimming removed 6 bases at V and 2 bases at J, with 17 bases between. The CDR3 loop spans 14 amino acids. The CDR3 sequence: CSAPQAGETYEQYF. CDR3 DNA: TGCAGTGCACCCCAAGCAGGAGAAACCTACGAGCAGTACTTC.

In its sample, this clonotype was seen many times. The CDR3 sequence: CASSLAGAKNIQYF. The CDR3 nucleotides read TGTGCCAGCTCACTAGCGGGAGCCAAAAACATTCAGTACTTC. V usage is TRBV28 and J usage is TRBJ2-4; 9 nucleotides agree with TRBD2. J lost 0 bases, V lost 8 bases, and 2 bases had no gene match. CDR3 length equals 14 residues. Germline values: CDR1 MDHEN, CDR2 SYDVKM.

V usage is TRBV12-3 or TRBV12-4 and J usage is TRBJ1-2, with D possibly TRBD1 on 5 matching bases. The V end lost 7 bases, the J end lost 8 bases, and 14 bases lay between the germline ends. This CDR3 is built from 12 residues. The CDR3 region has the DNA TGTGCCAGCACCAGGGCCAAGAGCGGCTACACCTTC. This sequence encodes CASTRAKSGYTF.

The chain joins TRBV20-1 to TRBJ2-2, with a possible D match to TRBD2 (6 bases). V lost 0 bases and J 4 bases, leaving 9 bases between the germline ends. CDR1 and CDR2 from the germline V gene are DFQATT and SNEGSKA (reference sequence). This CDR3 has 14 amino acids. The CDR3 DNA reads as TGCAGTGCTAGAGATATCGGGGGCACCGGGGAGCTGTTTTTT. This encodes CSARDIGGTGELFF.

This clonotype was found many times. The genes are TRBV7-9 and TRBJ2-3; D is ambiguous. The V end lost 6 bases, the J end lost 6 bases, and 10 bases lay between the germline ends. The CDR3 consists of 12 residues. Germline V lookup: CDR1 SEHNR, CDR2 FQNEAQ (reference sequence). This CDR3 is CASRPLRDTQYF. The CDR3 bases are TGTGCCAGCAGACCCCTCCGGGATACGCAGTATTTT. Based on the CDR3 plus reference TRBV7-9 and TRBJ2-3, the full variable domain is DTGVSQNPRHKITKRGQNVTFRCDPISEHNRLYWYRQTLGQGPEFLTYFQNEAQLEKSRLLSDRFSAERPKGSFSTLEIQRTEQGDSAMYLCASRPLRDTQYFGPGTRLTVL.

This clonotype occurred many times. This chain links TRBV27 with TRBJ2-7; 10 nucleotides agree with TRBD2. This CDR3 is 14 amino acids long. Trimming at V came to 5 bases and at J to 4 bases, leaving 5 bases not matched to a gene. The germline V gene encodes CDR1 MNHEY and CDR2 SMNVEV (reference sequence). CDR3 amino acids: CASSPSGSDYEQYF. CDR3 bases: TGTGCCAGCAGTCCTAGCGGGAGTGATTACGAGCAGTACTTC.

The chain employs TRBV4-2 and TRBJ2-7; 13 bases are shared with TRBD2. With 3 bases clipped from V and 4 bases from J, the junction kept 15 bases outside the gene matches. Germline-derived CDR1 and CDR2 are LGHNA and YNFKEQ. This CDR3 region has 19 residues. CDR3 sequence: CASSQIGLAGVLVPYEQYF. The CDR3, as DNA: TGTGCCAGCAGCCAGATAGGACTAGCGGGAGTACTAGTTCCTTACGAGCAGTACTTC.